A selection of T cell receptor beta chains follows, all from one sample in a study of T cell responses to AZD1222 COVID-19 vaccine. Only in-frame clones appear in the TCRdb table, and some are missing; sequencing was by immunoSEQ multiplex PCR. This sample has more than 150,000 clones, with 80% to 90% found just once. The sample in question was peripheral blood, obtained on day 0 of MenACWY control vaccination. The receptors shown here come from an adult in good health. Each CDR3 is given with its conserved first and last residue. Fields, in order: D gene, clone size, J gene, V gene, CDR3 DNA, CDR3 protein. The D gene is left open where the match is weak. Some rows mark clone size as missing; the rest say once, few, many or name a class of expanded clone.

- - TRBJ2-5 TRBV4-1 TGCGCCAGCAGCCAAGAACGACATTCCCAAGAGACCCAGTACTTC CASSQERHSQETQYF
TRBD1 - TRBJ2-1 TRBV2 TGTGCCAGCAAGAGGGGGCTGTTAGCTCGGGATAAGCAGTTCTTC CASKRGLLARDKQFF
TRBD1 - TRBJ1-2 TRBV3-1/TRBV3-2 TGTGCCACCTCCAGGACAGGGGACAGCTACACCTTC CATSRTGDSYTF
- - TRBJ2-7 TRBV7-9 TGTGCCAGCAGCTTTTCTGGGGCGGCCTCCTACGAGCAGTACTTC CASSFSGAASYEQYF
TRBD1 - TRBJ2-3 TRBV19 TGTGCCAGTAGAGATGACAGGGCCCACACAGATACGCAGTATTTT CASRDDRAHTDTQYF
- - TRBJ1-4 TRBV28 TGTGCCAGCAGTTTACCGGGACGAGGTCCTAATGAAAAACTGTTTTTT CASSLPGRGPNEKLFF
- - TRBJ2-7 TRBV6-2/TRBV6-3 TGTGCCAGCAGTAAAGCAATGACGCACGAGCAGTACTTC CASSKAMTHEQYF
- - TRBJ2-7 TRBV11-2 TGTGCCAGCAGCTTAGGTACGTCAGGGCGGTCGAACGAGCAGTACTTC CASSLGTSGRSNEQYF
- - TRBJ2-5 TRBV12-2 TGTGCAAGTCGCTGGGAGTGCGGGGGGGAGGCCCAGTACTTC CASRWECGGEAQYF
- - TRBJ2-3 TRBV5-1 TGCGCCAGCAGCTTGGGCGCGGTGGATTGGGCAGATACGCAGTATTTT CASSLGAVDWADTQYF
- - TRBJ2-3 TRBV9 TGTGCCAGCAGCGTAACGACGGATACGCAGTATTTT CASSVTTDTQYF
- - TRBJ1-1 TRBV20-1 TGCAGTGCTAGGAATCCCACTGAAGCTTTCTTT CSARNPTEAFF
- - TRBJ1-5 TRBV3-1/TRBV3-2 TGTGCCAGCAGCCAGGTTCTCGATCAGCCCCAGCATTTT CASSQVLDQPQHF
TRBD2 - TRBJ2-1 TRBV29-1 TGCAGCGTTGAAGATGTAGGACTAGCGGGGCCCTACAATGAGCAGTTCTTC CSVEDVGLAGPYNEQFF
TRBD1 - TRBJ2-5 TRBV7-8 TGTGCCAGCAGCACAATAATAACAGGGGCGCTCTACTTC CASSTIITGALYF
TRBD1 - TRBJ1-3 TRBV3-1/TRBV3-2 TGTGCCAGCACCGCGGGACAGGGGGCTGGAAACACCATATATTTT CASTAGQGAGNTIYF
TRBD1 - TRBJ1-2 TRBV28 TGTGCCAGCAGTCAGACAGGGGTCAATGGCTACACCTTC CASSQTGVNGYTF
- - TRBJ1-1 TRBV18 TGTGCCAGCTCACCCCGCCGACAGAACACTGAAGCTTTCTTT CASSPRRQNTEAFF
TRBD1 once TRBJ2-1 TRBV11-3 TGTGCCAGCAGCTTAGGAGGGACAGGGCGCAGGGATGAGCAGTTCTTC CASSLGGTGRRDEQFF
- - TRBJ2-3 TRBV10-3 TGTGCCATCAGCCTCGGAGTAGCGGCAGATACGCAGTATTTT CAISLGVAADTQYF
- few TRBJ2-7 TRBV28 TGTGCCAGCAGTTTAGCCGTCTACGAGCAGTACTTC CASSLAVYEQYF
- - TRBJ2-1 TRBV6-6 TGTGCCAGCAGTTACGGGGCGTCGTCGGGTAATGAGCAGTTCTTC CASSYGASSGNEQFF
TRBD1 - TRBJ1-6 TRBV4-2 TGTGCCAGCAGCCTCGAGCCGGGACAGGATAATTCACCCCTCCACTTT CASSLEPGQDNSPLHF